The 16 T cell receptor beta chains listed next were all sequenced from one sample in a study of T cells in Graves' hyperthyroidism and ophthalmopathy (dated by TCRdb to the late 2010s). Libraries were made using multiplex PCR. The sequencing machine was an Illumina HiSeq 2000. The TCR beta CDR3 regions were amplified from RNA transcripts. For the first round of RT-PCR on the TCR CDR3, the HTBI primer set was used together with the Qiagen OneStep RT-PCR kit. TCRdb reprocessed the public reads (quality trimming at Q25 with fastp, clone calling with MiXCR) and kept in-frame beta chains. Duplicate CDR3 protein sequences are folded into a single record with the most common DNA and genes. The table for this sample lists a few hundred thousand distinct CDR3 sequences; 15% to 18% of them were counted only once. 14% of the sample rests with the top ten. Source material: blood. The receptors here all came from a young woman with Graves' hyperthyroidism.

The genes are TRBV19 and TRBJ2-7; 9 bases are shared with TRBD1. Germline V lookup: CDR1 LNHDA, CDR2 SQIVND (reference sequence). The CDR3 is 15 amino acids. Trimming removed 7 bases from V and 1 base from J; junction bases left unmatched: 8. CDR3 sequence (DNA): TGTGCCAGTACCCAGTCCGGGACAGGGTCCTACGAGCAGTACTTC. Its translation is CASTQSGTGSYEQYF.

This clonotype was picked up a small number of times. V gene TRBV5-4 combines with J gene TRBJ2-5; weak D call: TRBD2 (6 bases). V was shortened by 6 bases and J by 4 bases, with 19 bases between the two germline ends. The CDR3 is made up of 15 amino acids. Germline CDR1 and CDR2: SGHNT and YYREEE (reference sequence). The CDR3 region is CASIPNGGGAETQYF. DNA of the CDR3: TGTGCCAGCATACCGAACGGGGGAGGTGCAGAGACCCAGTACTTC.

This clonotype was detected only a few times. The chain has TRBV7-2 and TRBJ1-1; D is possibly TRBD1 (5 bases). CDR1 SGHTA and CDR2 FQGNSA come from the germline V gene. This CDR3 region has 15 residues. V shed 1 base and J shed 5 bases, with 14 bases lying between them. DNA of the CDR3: TGTGCCAGCAGCTTAGGGGCAGGGTCGGGAACTGAAGCTTTCTTT. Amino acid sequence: CASSLGAGSGTEAFF. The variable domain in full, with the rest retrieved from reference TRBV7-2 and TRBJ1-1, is GAGVSQSPSNKVTEKGKDVELRCDPISGHTALYWYRQSLGQGLEFLIYFQGNSAPDKSGLPSDRFSAERTGGSVSTLTIQRTQQEDSAVYLCASSLGAGSGTEAFFGQGTRLTVV.

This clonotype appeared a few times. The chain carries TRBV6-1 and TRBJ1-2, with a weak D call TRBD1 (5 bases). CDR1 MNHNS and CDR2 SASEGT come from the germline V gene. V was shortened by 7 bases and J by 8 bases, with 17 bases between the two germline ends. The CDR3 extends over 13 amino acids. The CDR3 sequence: CASTHSGTWGYTF. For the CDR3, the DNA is TGTGCCAGCACCCACAGCGGGACGTGGGGCTACACCTTC.

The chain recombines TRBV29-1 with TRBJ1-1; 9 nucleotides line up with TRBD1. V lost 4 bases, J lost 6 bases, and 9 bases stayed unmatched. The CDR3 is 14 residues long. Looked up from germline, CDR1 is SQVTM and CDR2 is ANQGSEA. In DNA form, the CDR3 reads TGCAGCGTTGTTCTTGGACAGGGGAAGGCTGAAGCTTTCTTT. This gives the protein CSVVLGQGKAEAFF.

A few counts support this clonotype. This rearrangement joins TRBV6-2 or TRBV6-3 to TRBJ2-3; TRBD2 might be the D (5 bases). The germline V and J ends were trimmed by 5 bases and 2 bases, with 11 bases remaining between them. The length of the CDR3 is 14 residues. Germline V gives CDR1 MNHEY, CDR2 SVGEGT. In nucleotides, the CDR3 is TGTGCCAGCAGTACTAGACGGCTCACAGATACGCAGTATTTT. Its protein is CASSTRRLTDTQYF.

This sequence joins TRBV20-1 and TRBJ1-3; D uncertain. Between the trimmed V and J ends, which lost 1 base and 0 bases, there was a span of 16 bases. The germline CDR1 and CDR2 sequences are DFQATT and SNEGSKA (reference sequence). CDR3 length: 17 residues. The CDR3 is CSARAYSRTVSGNTIYF. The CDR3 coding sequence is TGCAGTGCTAGAGCGTATTCTCGGACGGTCTCTGGAAACACCATATATTTT.

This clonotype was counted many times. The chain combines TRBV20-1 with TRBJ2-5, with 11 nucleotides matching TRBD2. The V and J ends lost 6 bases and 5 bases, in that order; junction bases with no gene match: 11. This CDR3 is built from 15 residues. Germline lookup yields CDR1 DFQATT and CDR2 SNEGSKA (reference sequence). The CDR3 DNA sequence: TGCAGTGCAACTTCTAGCGGGGGGTGGTTGGAGACCCAGTACTTC. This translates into CSATSSGGWLETQYF.

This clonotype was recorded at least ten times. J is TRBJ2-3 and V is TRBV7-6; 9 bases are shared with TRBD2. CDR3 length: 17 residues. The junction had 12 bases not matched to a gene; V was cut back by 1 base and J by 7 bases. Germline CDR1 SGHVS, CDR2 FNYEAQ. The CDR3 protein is CASSLEWGTSRDNTQYF. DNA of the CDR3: TGTGCCAGCAGCTTAGAATGGGGGACTAGCCGCGATAATACGCAGTATTTT.

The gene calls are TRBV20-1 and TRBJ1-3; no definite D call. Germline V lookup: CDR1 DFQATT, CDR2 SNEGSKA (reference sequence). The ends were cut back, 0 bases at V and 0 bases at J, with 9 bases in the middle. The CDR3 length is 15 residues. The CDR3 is CSARDRAISGNTIYF. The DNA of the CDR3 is TGCAGTGCTAGAGATAGGGCGATCTCTGGAAACACCATATATTTT.

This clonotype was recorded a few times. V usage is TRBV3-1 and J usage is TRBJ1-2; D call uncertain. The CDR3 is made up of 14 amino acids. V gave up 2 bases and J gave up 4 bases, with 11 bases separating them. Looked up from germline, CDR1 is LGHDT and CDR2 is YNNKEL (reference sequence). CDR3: CASSQHTRVYGYTF. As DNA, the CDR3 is TGTGCCAGCAGCCAACACACACGAGTCTATGGCTACACCTTC.

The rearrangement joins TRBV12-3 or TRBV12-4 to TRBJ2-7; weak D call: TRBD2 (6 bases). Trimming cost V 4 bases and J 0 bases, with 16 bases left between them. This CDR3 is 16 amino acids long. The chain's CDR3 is CASSSLEGGNSYEQYF. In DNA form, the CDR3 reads TGTGCCAGCAGTTCCCTCGAAGGAGGGAACTCCTACGAGCAGTACTTC.

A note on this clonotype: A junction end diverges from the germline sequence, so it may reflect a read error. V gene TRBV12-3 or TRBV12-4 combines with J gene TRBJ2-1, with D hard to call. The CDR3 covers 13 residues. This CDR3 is CASSKYGRNGQFF. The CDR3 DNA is TGTGCCAGCTCGAAGTACGGGCGGAATGGGCAGTTCTTC.

CDR3 amino acids: CASSQESTGVYNEQFF. CDR3 sequence (DNA): TGCGCCAGCAGCCAAGAGTCGACAGGGGTCTACAATGAGCAGTTCTTC. This sequence joins TRBV4-1 and TRBJ2-1; 8 nucleotides match TRBD1. Unmatched junction bases numbered 4, after V lost 0 bases and J lost 3 bases. From germline, CDR1 is MGHRA and CDR2 YSYEKL. The CDR3 has 16 amino acids.

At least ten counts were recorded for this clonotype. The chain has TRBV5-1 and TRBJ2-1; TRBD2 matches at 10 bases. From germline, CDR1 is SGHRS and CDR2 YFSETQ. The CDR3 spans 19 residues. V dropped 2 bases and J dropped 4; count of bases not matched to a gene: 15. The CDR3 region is CASSLLAGGSLRLYNEQFF. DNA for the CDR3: TGCGCCAGCAGCTTATTAGCGGGAGGAAGTCTTCGGCTATACAATGAGCAGTTCTTC.

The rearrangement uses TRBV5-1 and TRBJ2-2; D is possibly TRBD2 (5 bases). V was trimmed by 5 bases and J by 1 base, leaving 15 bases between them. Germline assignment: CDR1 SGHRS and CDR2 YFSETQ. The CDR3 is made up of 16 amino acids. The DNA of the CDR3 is TGCGCCAGCAGACGAACCCTAGCAGGGAACACCGGGGAGCTGTTTTTT. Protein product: CASRRTLAGNTGELFF.